The 14 T cell receptor beta chains below come from one sample, sequenced in a study of blood T cells in healthy people across ages. A J-beta primer mix and a sample-barcoded 5' primer were used in a second PCR of roughly 6 to 11 cycles. One entry per CDR3 protein, called by TCRdb with MiXCR from the 5' RACE reads. The sample lists about 1,600,000 distinct CDR3 sequences, 35% to 45% occurring once. The source material was blood. The receptors derive from a woman in her late teens or twenties in good health.

The V and J genes are TRBV24-1 and TRBJ2-7; D ambiguous. Germline loops: CDR1 KGHDR, CDR2 SFDVKD. CDR3 length equals 13 residues. V was clipped by 4 bases and J by 1 base, with 7 bases between them. In DNA, the CDR3 is TGTGCCACCAGTGAACGGGCTTCCTACGAGCAGTACTTC. Protein: CATSERASYEQYF.

The rearrangement joins TRBV24-1 to TRBJ1-2; 7 bases line up with TRBD1. V lost 5 bases, J lost 0 bases, and 5 bases stayed unmatched. This CDR3 spans 15 amino acids. The V gene's germline CDR1 is KGHDR and CDR2 SFDVKD. The DNA of the CDR3 is TGTGCCACCAGTGGTTGGGACAGCGCTAACTATGGCTACACCTTC. The encoded protein is CATSGWDSANYGYTF.

The chain links TRBV10-3 to TRBJ2-7; 7 bases map to TRBD1. This CDR3 has 13 amino acids. Trimming took 2 bases from V and 7 from J; bases not matched to a gene: 5. Germline V lookup: CDR1 ENHRY, CDR2 SYGVKD. The CDR3 DNA reads as TGTGCCATCAGTGAGGGGGACAGCTTGGAGCAGTACTTC. It codes for CAISEGDSLEQYF.

This clonotype was counted only a few times. The chain combines TRBV14 with TRBJ2-1, with D perhaps matching TRBD1 (5 bases). The CDR3 has 17 amino acids. Germline values: CDR1 SGHDN, CDR2 FVKESK. The germline V and J ends were trimmed by 1 base and 1 base, with 14 bases remaining between them. The CDR3 DNA follows: TGTGCCAGCAGCCAAGGAATCCTTTCAGGGTCCTACAATGAGCAGTTCTTC. This codes for CASSQGILSGSYNEQFF.

J is TRBJ2-7 and V is TRBV2; the D gene is possibly TRBD1 (5 bases). The CDR3 contains 13 residues. Germline V gene lookup returns CDR1 SNHLY and CDR2 FYNNEI. V was shortened by 2 bases and J by 6 bases, with 11 bases between the two germline ends. The CDR3 coding sequence is TGTGCCAGCAGTGAAAGGCAGGGCAGCGAGCAGTACTTC. It specifies CASSERQGSEQYF.

The rearrangement links TRBV11-2 to TRBJ1-1; D possibly corresponds to TRBD1 (5 bases). The V gene's germline CDR1 is SGHAT and CDR2 FQNNGV. This CDR3 is built from 14 residues. Trimming stripped 0 bases from V and 4 bases from J, with 9 bases between. This CDR3 reads CASSLDWGGTEAFF. The CDR3 DNA follows: TGTGCCAGCAGCTTAGATTGGGGGGGCACTGAAGCTTTCTTT.

This clonotype was seen a handful of times. This chain links TRBV29-1 with TRBJ1-2, with D uncertain. The V end lost 4 bases, the J end lost 4 bases, and 13 bases lay between the germline ends. The CDR3 extends over 13 amino acids. Per the germline V gene, CDR1 is SQVTM and CDR2 is ANQGSEA. The CDR3, as DNA: TGCAGCGTTGCGAGGGATAGAAGCTATGGCTACACCTTC. It codes for CSVARDRSYGYTF.

The gene calls are TRBV29-1 and TRBJ2-4; 10 bases line up with TRBD2. With the DNA end fitting TRBJ2-7 better, the J assignment may be wrong. CDR1 is SQVTM and CDR2 is ANQGSEA in the germline V gene. CDR3 length: 14 amino acids. The CDR3 loop is CSAKIAGGSYEQYF. For the CDR3, the DNA is TGCAGCGCCAAGATAGCGGGGGGTTCCTACGAGCAGTACTTC.

The gene calls are TRBV5-1 and TRBJ2-1, with D possibly matching TRBD1 (5 bases). The CDR3 spans 14 residues. The germline V gene has CDR1 SGHRS and CDR2 YFSETQ. V dropped 0 bases and J dropped 3 bases, with 7 bases sitting between them. The CDR3, as DNA: TGCGCCAGCAGCTTGGGACAGAACTACAATGAGCAGTTCTTC. Protein sequence: CASSLGQNYNEQFF.

This clonotype was seen repeatedly, ten times or more. The chain employs TRBV5-1 and TRBJ1-5; D not certain. Trimming took off 0 bases at V and 0 bases at J, with 7 bases between the two ends. CDR1 and CDR2 (germline): SGHRS, YFSETQ. CDR3 length equals 15 residues. CDR3 nucleotide sequence: TGCGCCAGCAGCTTGGATGGCTATAGCAATCAGCCCCAGCATTTT. The encoded protein is CASSLDGYSNQPQHF.

The V gene is TRBV30, the J gene TRBJ1-2; a possible D gene is TRBD1 (5 bases). The CDR3 has 14 residues. Germline V gives CDR1 GTSNPN, CDR2 SVGIG (reference sequence). V was pared by 7 bases and J by 1 base, with 16 bases between. CDR3 coding DNA: TGTGCCTCGGACAAACGAGGGGTTAACTATGGCTACACCTTC. It is translated as CASDKRGVNYGYTF.

The chain carries TRBV7-2 and TRBJ2-1; D is unresolved. V lost 6 bases and J lost 5, with 14 bases in between. The CDR3 spans 14 residues. Looked up from germline, CDR1 is SGHTA and CDR2 is FQGNSA. The CDR3 sequence is CASSGEISHNEQFF. In DNA, the CDR3 is TGTGCCAGCAGTGGGGAAATTAGCCACAATGAGCAGTTCTTC.

This clonotype was found a few times. The chain has TRBV20-1 and TRBJ2-3, with 11 positions matching TRBD2. The CDR3 covers 15 residues. J gave up 4 bases and V 5 bases, and 8 bases lay outside the gene matches. Germline V gene lookup returns CDR1 DFQATT and CDR2 SNEGSKA (reference sequence). CDR3 residues: CSAGVAGGLPDTQYF. The CDR3 bases are TGCAGTGCTGGAGTAGCGGGGGGGCTCCCAGATACGCAGTATTTT.

This clonotype was seen a single time. V is TRBV6-4 and J is TRBJ2-3, with a possible D match to TRBD2 (6 bases). The CDR3 runs 15 residues. Germline V CDR1 and CDR2: MRHNA, SNTAGT. Trimming stripped 6 bases from V and 0 bases from J, with 13 bases between. CDR3 nucleotide sequence: TGTGCCAGCAGGGACGTAGCGGAAAGCACAGATACGCAGTATTTT. The encoded protein is CASRDVAESTDTQYF.